Each of the 21 T cell receptor beta chains below was sequenced from the same sample in a study of T cells after yellow fever vaccination. Using its own MiXCR run on the 5' RACE reads, TCRdb lists one record per CDR3 protein. The data contain about 45,000 distinct CDR3 sequences, 6.8% of them singletons. The sample was CD8+ T cells not binding an NS4B(214-222) dextramer, sorted from PBMCs, taken 45 days after the yellow fever booster vaccination. The source is a man younger than 40 who received the YFV17D yellow fever vaccine.

This clonotype was counted a few times. The V gene is TRBV6-1, the J gene TRBJ1-3; possibly TRBD1 for D (5 bases). This CDR3 has 15 residues. CDR1 is MNHNS, CDR2 SASEGT, per germline. The V gene lost 6 bases and the J gene lost 2 bases, with 14 bases spanning the gap. The CDR3 coding sequence is TGTGCCAGCAGCCCCGGCTGGGGGACTGGAAACACCATATATTTT. Protein sequence: CASSPGWGTGNTIYF.

This clonotype has ten or more counts. The chain links TRBV7-9 to TRBJ2-7; D unresolved. This CDR3 contains 15 residues. Germline V gene sequence: CDR1 SEHNR, CDR2 FQNEAQ (reference sequence). The ends were cut back, 3 bases at V and 0 bases at J, with 12 bases in the middle. CDR3 DNA: TGTGCCAGCAGCTTGGATGAGGCCTCCTCCTACGAGCAGTACTTC. Protein sequence: CASSLDEASSYEQYF. Together with reference TRBV7-9 and TRBJ2-7, the CDR3 gives the full variable domain: DTGVSQNPRHKITKRGQNVTFRCDPISEHNRLYWYRQTLGQGPEFLTYFQNEAQLEKSRLLSDRFSAERPKGSFSTLEIQRTEQGDSAMYLCASSLDEASSYEQYFGPGTRLTVT.

This clonotype was seen ten or more times. This chain links TRBV7-2 with TRBJ2-7; the match to TRBD2 covers 9 bases. The V gene end was trimmed by 5 bases and the J gene end by 5 bases; junction bases not matched to a gene: 13. From germline, CDR1 is SGHTA and CDR2 FQGNSA. CDR3 length equals 16 residues. The CDR3 spells CASSLPGVAGVHEQYF. The DNA of the CDR3 is TGTGCCAGCAGCCTACCTGGGGTAGCGGGAGTTCACGAGCAGTACTTC.

This clonotype was counted ten times or more. This chain uses TRBV6-1 with TRBJ2-3, with 10 bases matching TRBD2. J gave up 4 bases and V 1 base, and 2 bases lay outside the gene matches. The CDR3 has 15 residues. Germline V lookup: CDR1 MNHNS, CDR2 SASEGT. This chain's CDR3 is CASSEEAGGPDTQYF. The CDR3 DNA reads as TGTGCCAGCAGTGAAGAAGCGGGAGGGCCAGATACGCAGTATTTT.

This clonotype was picked up many times. The rearrangement links TRBV29-1 to TRBJ1-2, with D hard to call. V lost 1 base and J 3 bases, leaving 12 bases between the germline ends. CDR3 length: 14 amino acids. Germline V gene lookup returns CDR1 SQVTM and CDR2 ANQGSEA. CDR3 in amino acids: CSVEGPRIHYGYTF. The CDR3 nucleotides are TGCAGCGTTGAAGGGCCCAGGATCCACTATGGCTACACCTTC.

This clonotype has a count of ten or more. This CDR3 is CASSQRTAVHEQFF. CDR3 sequence (DNA): TGTGCCAGCAGCCAAAGGACAGCGGTGCATGAGCAGTTCTTC. J is TRBJ2-1 and V is TRBV6-1, with D possibly matching TRBD1 (6 bases). This CDR3 region has 14 residues. Per germline, CDR1 MNHNS and CDR2 SASEGT. The V gene lost 6 bases and the J gene lost 8 bases, with 17 bases spanning the gap.

The chain recombines TRBV7-2 with TRBJ2-7; D tentatively fits TRBD1 or TRBD2 (5 bases each). V lost 1 base, J lost 7 bases, and 20 bases lay in between. The CDR3 runs 16 residues. Germline V gene data show CDR1 as SGHTA and CDR2 as FQGNSA. The DNA of the CDR3 is TGTGCCAGCAGCTTAGTTCCCCGAGTTGGGGGTTCGGAGCAGTACTTC. This encodes CASSLVPRVGGSEQYF.

In this sample, this clonotype turned up many times. The CDR3 reads CASSADETVNQPQHF. The CDR3 region has the DNA TGTGCCAGCAGCGCAGACGAGACAGTCAATCAGCCCCAGCATTTT. The chain recombines TRBV7-9 with TRBJ1-5; weak D call: TRBD1 (5 bases). V lost 5 bases and J lost 3, with 14 bases in between. This CDR3 contains 15 residues. Germline values: CDR1 SEHNR, CDR2 FQNEAQ (reference sequence).

This clonotype was detected many times. The CDR3: CASSSNNEQFF. As DNA, the CDR3 is TGTGCCAGCAGCAGTAACAATGAGCAGTTCTTC. The chain recombines TRBV7-6 with TRBJ2-1, with D unresolved. Germline V gene lookup returns CDR1 SGHVS and CDR2 FNYEAQ. Trimming removed 5 bases from V and 5 bases from J, with 4 bases in between. This CDR3 is built from 11 residues.

The chain employs TRBV18 and TRBJ2-2; D is undetermined. CDR3 length: 12 amino acids. Trimming cost V 0 bases and J 5 bases, with 1 base left between them. CDR1 KGHSH and CDR2 LQKENI come from the germline V gene. CDR3 nucleotides: TGTGCCAGCTCACCACCGACCGGGGAGCTGTTTTTT. It translates to CASSPPTGELFF.

Ten or more counts support this clonotype. V gene TRBV27 combines with J gene TRBJ1-2, with 9 bases identical to TRBD1. Unmatched junction bases numbered 11, after V lost 5 bases and J lost 4 bases. The germline gives CDR1 MNHEY, CDR2 SMNVEV (reference sequence). There are 16 residues in the CDR3. The CDR3 reads CASSLLTGGVIYGYTF. DNA of the CDR3: TGTGCCAGCAGTCTACTTACAGGGGGCGTGATCTATGGCTACACCTTC.

This clonotype was detected many times. The rearrangement uses TRBV15 and TRBJ2-7; D remains unclear. Trimming cost V 0 bases and J 0 bases, with 12 bases left between them. Germline assignment: CDR1 LNHNV and CDR2 YYDKDF (reference sequence). The CDR3 runs 16 residues. The CDR3 sequence: CATSRDRVRVSYEQYF. The CDR3, as DNA: TGTGCCACCAGCAGAGATCGGGTCCGGGTCTCCTACGAGCAGTACTTC.

This clonotype came up many times. J is TRBJ2-7 and V is TRBV5-1; no reliable D call. Between the trimmed V and J ends, which lost 0 bases and 3 bases, there was a span of 10 bases. This CDR3 has 14 residues. From germline, CDR1 is SGHRS and CDR2 YFSETQ. The CDR3 region is CASSLGGESYEQYF. The CDR3 region has the DNA TGCGCCAGCAGCTTGGGAGGCGAAAGCTACGAGCAGTACTTC. Full variable domain (missing parts from reference TRBV5-1 and TRBJ2-7): KAGVTQTPRYLIKTRGQQVTLSCSPISGHRSVSWYQQTPGQGLQFLFEYFSETQRNKGNFPGRFSGRQFSNSRSEMNVSTLELGDSALYLCASSLGGESYEQYFGPGTRLTVT.

The genes are TRBV19 and TRBJ2-2, with D uncertain. Trimming removed 6 bases from V and 0 bases from J, with 5 bases in between. Germline V gene data show CDR1 as LNHDA and CDR2 as SQIVND (reference sequence). The CDR3 consists of 13 residues. The CDR3 DNA follows: TGTGCCAGTAGCGCCCCGAACACCGGGGAGCTGTTTTTT. Protein sequence: CASSAPNTGELFF.

This clonotype has a count of ten or more. The rearrangement links TRBV6-2 or TRBV6-3 to TRBJ2-5, with D perhaps matching TRBD2 (6 bases). This CDR3 comprises 14 residues. Germline V CDR1 and CDR2: MNHEY, SVGEGT. V gave up 2 bases and J gave up 0 bases, with 7 bases separating them. As DNA, the CDR3 is TGTGCCAGCAGTTACGGGACTTACCAAGAGACCCAGTACTTC. It codes for CASSYGTYQETQYF.

The rearrangement links TRBV10-3 to TRBJ2-7, with 8 bases aligning to TRBD2. This CDR3 has 16 amino acids. The V segment lost 3 bases and the J segment 3 bases; nucleotides outside the gene matches: 10. The germline V gene has CDR1 ENHRY and CDR2 SYGVKD. This CDR3 is CAISDGEGTRGYEQYF. Written as DNA, the CDR3 is TGTGCCATCAGTGATGGGGAGGGGACTAGAGGCTACGAGCAGTACTTC.

This clonotype has a count of ten or more. This rearrangement joins TRBV12-3 or TRBV12-4 to TRBJ2-7, with 7 bases that match TRBD1. V trimming: 3 bases; J trimming: 2 bases; junction bases outside the gene matches: 4. This CDR3 is 14 amino acids long. CDR3 residues: CASSFDGQAYEQYF. The DNA for the CDR3 is TGTGCCAGCAGTTTCGATGGACAGGCCTACGAGCAGTACTTC.

This clonotype was counted only a few times. The chain combines TRBV20-1 with TRBJ1-5; D gene uncertain. From germline, CDR1 is DFQATT and CDR2 SNEGSKA (reference sequence). Trimming took 1 base from V and 6 from J, leaving 10 bases between them. CDR3 length: 13 residues. CDR3 region: CSARGRVGQPQHF. The CDR3 DNA follows: TGCAGTGCTAGAGGGAGGGTAGGTCAGCCCCAGCATTTT.

This clonotype showed up many times. The rearrangement joins TRBV20-1 to TRBJ2-1, with D tentatively TRBD1 (5 bases). V was trimmed by 5 bases and J by 0 bases, leaving 20 bases between them. CDR1 DFQATT and CDR2 SNEGSKA come from the germline V gene (reference sequence). This CDR3 region has 17 residues. The CDR3, as DNA: TGCAGTGCTGCCAGTTCCCTGGGGCAGAGCTCCTACAATGAGCAGTTCTTC. Translated: CSAASSLGQSSYNEQFF.

The V gene is TRBV5-4, the J gene TRBJ2-3; D might be TRBD2 (6 bases). Trimming removed 4 bases at V and 5 bases at J, with 17 bases between. This CDR3 has 15 residues. Germline V lookup: CDR1 SGHNT, CDR2 YYREEE (reference sequence). The CDR3 DNA is TGTGCCAGCAGCCTCGACGGGGGTTTAGGAGATACGCAGTATTTT. It yields the protein CASSLDGGLGDTQYF.

At least ten counts were recorded for this clonotype. V gene TRBV6-5 combines with J gene TRBJ2-5; D perhaps matches TRBD1 (6 bases). Per germline, CDR1 MNHEY and CDR2 SVGAGI. The CDR3 covers 16 residues. The germline V and J ends were trimmed by 2 bases and 5 bases, with 18 bases remaining between them. The DNA of the CDR3 is TGTGCCAGCAGTTACCATCAAACAGGGCTTGGGGAGACCCAGTACTTC. Protein product: CASSYHQTGLGETQYF.